This T cell receptor beta chain was recovered during a study of identical twins. No donor was unhealthy or non-Caucasian. Whole-study findings and limits: Recombination models fit unrelated individuals' TCR alpha sharing but underestimated twins'.

In its sample, this clonotype was seen many times. What it binds is unknown. Template switching, a step in the protocol, added a universal primer site, and cDNA carried unique molecular identifiers. MiXCR was run by TCRdb on the 5' RACE reads, yielding one entry per CDR3 protein. The table lists a few hundred thousand distinct CDR3 sequences, about 8.9% of them singletons. Germline lookup yields CDR1 MNHEY and CDR2 SMNVEV (reference sequence). This CDR3 contains 13 residues. V was shortened by 3 bases and J by 6 bases, with 9 bases between the two germline ends. These data were likewise used in another study, on yellow fever vaccine responses in identical twins.

The sequence derives from a woman aged 18-29 years in good health. The genes are TRBV27 and TRBJ2-1; possible D gene TRBD2, 5 bases. Sequences were obtained from CD8+ T cells sorted from blood. The CDR3 DNA reads as TGTGCCAGCAGTTTTGTCCGGGGCAATGAGCAGTTCTTC. It yields the protein CASSFVRGNEQFF.